The 20 T cell receptor beta chains presented below share a single source sample, sequenced in a study of cytomegalovirus exposure and HLA in healthy donors. The PCR contained 60 Vbeta and 13 Jbeta primers. TCRdb's copy holds only in-frame clones and misses some; the assay was immunoSEQ multiplex PCR. The sample gives around 95,000 clones, about 83% of which show up once; 3% to 4.5% is in the top ten. Material for sequencing was PBMCs. The receptors derive from a female donor in good health and CMV-seropositive.

The rearrangement joins TRBV7-9 to TRBJ1-5, with 7 bases fitting TRBD1. Germline V CDR1 and CDR2: SEHNR, FQNEAQ (reference sequence). Germline trimming cut 5 bases from V and 6 bases from J; bases unmatched to any gene: 10. The CDR3 runs 15 residues. CDR3 residues: CASSPGGTGPQPQHF. The DNA for the CDR3 is TGTGCCAGCAGCCCAGGGGGAACAGGGCCTCAGCCCCAGCATTTT.

The chain has TRBV28 and TRBJ2-7, with D possibly TRBD2 on 5 matching bases. The CDR3 totals 13 residues. CDR1 and CDR2 (germline): MDHEN, SYDVKM. V shed 4 bases and J shed 2 bases, with 9 bases lying between them. CDR3 protein: CASSYRGTYEQYF. The CDR3 nucleotides are TGTGCCAGCAGTTATCGGGGAACCTACGAGCAGTACTTC. Complete variable domain (other parts from reference TRBV28 and TRBJ2-7): DVKVTQSSRYLVKRTGEKVFLECVQDMDHENMFWYRQDPGLGLRLIYFSYDVKMKEKGDIPEGYSVSREKKERFSLILESASTNQTSMYLCASSYRGTYEQYFGPGTRLTVT.

The J gene is TRBJ2-2, the V gene TRBV5-6; possible D gene TRBD2, 6 bases. Per the germline V gene, CDR1 is SGHDT and CDR2 is YYEEEE. The CDR3 extends over 16 amino acids. The ends were cut back, 0 bases at V and 5 bases at J, with 14 bases in the middle. CDR3 DNA sequence: TGTGCCAGCAGCTTGGCCGCGTGGGGGGATACCGGGGAGCTGTTTTTT. This translates into CASSLAAWGDTGELFF.

The CDR3 is CASRRLAASTDTQYF. CDR3 coding DNA: TGTGCCAGCAGACGACTAGCGGCTAGCACAGATACGCAGTATTTT. The chain joins TRBV13 to TRBJ2-3; 9 positions agree with TRBD2. Looked up from germline, CDR1 is PRHDT and CDR2 is FYEKMQ (reference sequence). V shed 6 bases and J 0 bases; nucleotides not matched to a gene: 4. This CDR3 is built from 15 residues.

V is TRBV7-2 and J is TRBJ2-7; weak D call: TRBD1 (6 bases). Germline loops: CDR1 SGHTA, CDR2 FQGNSA. V gave up 4 bases and J gave up 4 bases, with 14 bases separating them. The CDR3 covers 14 residues. CDR3 sequence: CASSSNRVSYEQYF. In DNA, the CDR3 is TGTGCCAGCAGCTCAAACAGGGTATCATACGAGCAGTACTTC.

This rearrangement joins TRBV7-3 to TRBJ1-1, with 7 bases that match TRBD1. Germline lookup yields CDR1 SGHTA and CDR2 FQGTGA. This CDR3 is built from 14 residues. V was pared by 5 bases and J by 1 base, with 4 bases of the junction left unmatched. The CDR3 loop is CASSINRGNTEAFF. The CDR3 DNA reads TGTGCCAGCAGCATTAACAGGGGGAACACTGAAGCTTTCTTT.

V gene TRBV4-1 combines with J gene TRBJ2-5; no clear D. The CDR3 sequence is 14 residues long. Trimming removed 1 base from V and 4 bases from J, with 10 bases in between. Per germline, CDR1 MGHRA and CDR2 YSYEKL. In DNA form, the CDR3 reads TGCGCCAGCAGCCAAGTCAGCGAAGGAGAGACCCAGTACTTC. It codes for CASSQVSEGETQYF.

This chain links TRBV11-1 with TRBJ2-1; possible D gene TRBD2, 5 bases. The CDR3 loop spans 10 amino acids. The germline CDR1 and CDR2 sequences are SGHAT and FQDESV (reference sequence). V lost 5 bases and J 10 bases, leaving 6 bases between the germline ends. The CDR3, as DNA: TGTGCCAGCAGCCAGCGGGAGCAGTTCTTC. Amino acids: CASSQREQFF.

This clone was counted a few times. The chain is built from TRBV7-9 and TRBJ2-1, with a tentative D call TRBD2 (5 bases). Trimming took off 9 bases at V and 6 bases at J, with 12 bases between the two ends. The length of the CDR3 is 12 residues. In germline, CDR1 is SEHNR, CDR2 FQNEAQ (reference sequence). Written as DNA, the CDR3 is TGTGCCAGTGGCGGGCGGTTCAATGAGCAGTTCTTC. It codes for CASGGRFNEQFF.

The chain carries TRBV2 and TRBJ2-7; tentatively, D is TRBD1 (6 bases). Germline loops: CDR1 SNHLY, CDR2 FYNNEI. The CDR3 totals 16 residues. Between the trimmed V and J ends, which lost 0 bases and 4 bases, there was a span of 16 bases. The CDR3 DNA reads TGTGCCAGCAGTGAAGCGAGGGACATAGCTAGATACGAGCAGTACTTC. As protein: CASSEARDIARYEQYF.

V usage is TRBV9 and J usage is TRBJ1-2, with 7 nucleotides matching TRBD1. Germline V CDR1 and CDR2: SGDLS, YYNGEE. This CDR3 is 14 amino acids long. J gave up 6 bases and V 4 bases, and 9 bases lay outside the gene matches. The CDR3 sequence is CASSQAGTAHGYTF. CDR3 nucleotide sequence: TGTGCCAGCAGCCAAGCCGGGACAGCTCATGGCTACACCTTC.

The V gene is TRBV9, the J gene TRBJ2-7; tentative D call: TRBD2 (6 bases). CDR1 and CDR2 (germline): SGDLS, YYNGEE. The CDR3 has 13 residues. Trimming took off 3 bases at V and 1 base at J, with 8 bases between the two ends. As DNA, the CDR3 is TGTGCCAGCAGCGACGGACTATCCTACGAGCAGTACTTC. Translated, it gives CASSDGLSYEQYF.

This chain joins TRBV7-2 and TRBJ2-3, with TRBD2 matching over 8 bases. V lost 5 bases and J lost 4; bases outside the gene matches: 14. CDR3 length equals 17 residues. Germline V gives CDR1 SGHTA, CDR2 FQGNSA. Here the CDR3 DNA reads TGTGCCAGCAGCAAACCTGTACCGGGACTAGGATCAGATACGCAGTATTTT. As protein: CASSKPVPGLGSDTQYF.

This chain uses TRBV19 with TRBJ1-6; a weak D match, TRBD1 (5 bases). CDR1 and CDR2 from the germline V gene are LNHDA and SQIVND (reference sequence). The V end was cut by 5 bases, the J end by 13 bases, with 12 bases between. This CDR3 has 12 residues. The CDR3 loop reads CASSAGQLPLHF. The CDR3 coding sequence is TGTGCCAGTAGTGCCGGACAACTTCCCCTCCACTTT.

This clone was recorded once. The V and J genes are TRBV7-9 and TRBJ2-5, with 11 positions matching TRBD2. The germline V gene has CDR1 SEHNR and CDR2 FQNEAQ (reference sequence). With V trimmed by 5 bases and J by 2 bases, 1 base remained unmatched. The CDR3 spans 14 residues. CDR3 region: CASSRLAGQETQYF. CDR3 coding DNA: TGTGCCAGCAGCCGACTAGCGGGACAAGAGACCCAGTACTTC. Combining the CDR3 with reference TRBV7-9 and TRBJ2-5 gives the whole variable domain DTGVSQNPRHKITKRGQNVTFRCDPISEHNRLYWYRQTLGQGPEFLTYFQNEAQLEKSRLLSDRFSAERPKGSFSTLEIQRTEQGDSAMYLCASSRLAGQETQYFGPGTRLLVL.

The CDR3, as DNA: TGTGCCAGAAGCTTGGCGGGGAGAGAGAACACTGAAGCTTTCTTT. As protein: CARSLAGRENTEAFF. The chain has TRBV5-3 and TRBJ1-1; the D is unclear. TRBV5-3 is classed as an ORF, of uncertain function. V shed 0 bases and J shed 1 base, with 10 bases lying between them. CDR3 length: 15 residues.

The J gene is TRBJ2-5, the V gene TRBV14, with D possibly TRBD2 on 5 matching bases. This CDR3 has 13 amino acids. Trimming shortened V by 0 bases and J by 7 bases, and 9 bases separated the two germline ends. Germline assignment: CDR1 SGHDN and CDR2 FVKESK. The chain's CDR3 is CASSQDMRATQYF. In DNA, the CDR3 is TGTGCCAGCAGCCAAGATATGAGGGCGACCCAGTACTTC.

The chain is built from TRBV7-9 and TRBJ1-5; 9 bases align to TRBD1. The CDR3 is made up of 17 amino acids. The germline V gene has CDR1 SEHNR and CDR2 FQNEAQ (reference sequence). The V gene end was trimmed by 5 bases and the J gene end by 7 bases; junction bases not matched to a gene: 15. The CDR3 region is CASSLWQTGGREQPQHF. CDR3 bases: TGTGCCAGCAGCCTCTGGCAAACAGGGGGCAGGGAGCAGCCCCAGCATTTT.

This chain joins TRBV5-5 and TRBJ1-2; D may be TRBD1 (5 bases). The CDR3 is 15 residues long. The V and J ends lost 4 bases and 5 bases respectively, with 18 bases between them. Germline assignment: CDR1 SGHKS and CDR2 YYEKEE (reference sequence). As DNA, the CDR3 is TGTGCCAGCAGCCGAACAGGAGTGACTGGATATGGCTACACCTTC. Its translation is CASSRTGVTGYGYTF.

This chain links TRBV7-2 with TRBJ2-7; D possibly corresponds to TRBD2 (6 bases). CDR1 and CDR2 (germline): SGHTA, FQGNSA. Trimming took off 5 bases at V and 7 bases at J, with 18 bases between the two ends. This CDR3 comprises 14 residues. Here the CDR3 DNA reads TGTGCCAGCAGCAAACCTCGACTAGAGGCTGAGCAGTACTTC. Translation gives CASSKPRLEAEQYF.